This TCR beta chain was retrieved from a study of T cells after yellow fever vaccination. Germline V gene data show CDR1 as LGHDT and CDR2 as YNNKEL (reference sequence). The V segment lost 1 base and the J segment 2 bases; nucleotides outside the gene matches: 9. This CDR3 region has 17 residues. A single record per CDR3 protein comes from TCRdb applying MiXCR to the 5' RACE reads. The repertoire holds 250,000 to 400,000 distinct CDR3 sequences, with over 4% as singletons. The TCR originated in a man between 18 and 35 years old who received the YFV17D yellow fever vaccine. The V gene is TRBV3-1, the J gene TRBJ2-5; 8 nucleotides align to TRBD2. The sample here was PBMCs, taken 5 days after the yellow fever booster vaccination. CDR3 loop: CASSQGTSRRFQETQYF. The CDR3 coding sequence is TGTGCCAGCAGCCAAGGGACTAGCAGACGATTTCAAGAGACCCAGTACTTC.